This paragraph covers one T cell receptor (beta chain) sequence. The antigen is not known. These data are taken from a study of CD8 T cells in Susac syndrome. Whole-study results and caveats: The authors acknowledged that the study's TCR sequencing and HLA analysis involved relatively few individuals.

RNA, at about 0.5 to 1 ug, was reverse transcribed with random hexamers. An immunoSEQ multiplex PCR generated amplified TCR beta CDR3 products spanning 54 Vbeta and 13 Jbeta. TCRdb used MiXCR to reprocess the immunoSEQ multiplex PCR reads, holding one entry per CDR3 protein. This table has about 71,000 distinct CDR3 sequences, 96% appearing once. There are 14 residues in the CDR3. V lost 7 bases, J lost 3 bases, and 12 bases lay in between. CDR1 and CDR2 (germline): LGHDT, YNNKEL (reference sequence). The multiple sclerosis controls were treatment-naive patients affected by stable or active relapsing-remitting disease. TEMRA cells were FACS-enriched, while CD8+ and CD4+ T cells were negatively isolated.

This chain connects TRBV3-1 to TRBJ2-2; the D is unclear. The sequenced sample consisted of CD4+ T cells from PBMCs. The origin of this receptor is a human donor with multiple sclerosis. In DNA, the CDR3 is TGTGCCAGCACCTCCGGATGGTACACCGGGGAGCTGTTTTTT. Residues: CASTSGWYTGELFF.